This T cell receptor (beta chain) is drawn from a study of blood T cells in healthy people across ages. Through a sample-barcoded 5' primer and a J-beta primer mix, a second PCR was run for roughly 6 to 12 cycles. TCRdb itself ran the 5' RACE reads through MiXCR, one entry per CDR3 protein. The sample carries more than 900,000 distinct CDR3 sequences, less than 25% recorded once. No fewer than 7 million PBMCs went into each sample. These sequences were also reported in another study, on T cells of mothers and their children.

The origin of this receptor is a girl aged 2 to 10 in good health. Source material: blood.

CDR3 residues: CASSPRSEAQYF. The CDR3 nucleotides read TGTGCCAGCAGCCCCCGGTCGGAGGCCCAGTACTTC. This chain links TRBV7-2 with TRBJ2-5; D is perhaps TRBD2 (5 bases). The V and J ends lost 5 bases and 9 bases respectively, with 13 bases between them. In germline, CDR1 is SGHTA, CDR2 FQGNSA. The CDR3 runs 12 residues.